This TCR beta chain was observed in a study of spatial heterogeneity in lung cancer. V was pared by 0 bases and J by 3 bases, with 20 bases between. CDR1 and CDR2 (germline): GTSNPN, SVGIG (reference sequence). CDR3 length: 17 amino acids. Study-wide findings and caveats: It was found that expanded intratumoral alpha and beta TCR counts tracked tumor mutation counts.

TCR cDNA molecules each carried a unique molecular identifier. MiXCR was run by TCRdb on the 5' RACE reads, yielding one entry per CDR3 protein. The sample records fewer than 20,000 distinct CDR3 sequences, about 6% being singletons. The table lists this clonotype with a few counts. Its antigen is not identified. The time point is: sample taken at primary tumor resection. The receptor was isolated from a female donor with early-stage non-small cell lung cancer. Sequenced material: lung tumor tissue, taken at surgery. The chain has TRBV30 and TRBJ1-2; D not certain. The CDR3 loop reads CAWSVGRHTRPYYGYTF. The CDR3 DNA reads TGTGCCTGGAGTGTAGGCAGGCACACAAGACCGTACTATGGCTACACCTTC. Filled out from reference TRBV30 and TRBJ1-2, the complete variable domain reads SQTIHQWPATLVQPVGSPLSLECTVEGTSNPNLYWYRQAAGRGLQLLFYSVGIGQISSEVPQNLSASRPQDRQFILSSKKLLLSDSGFYLCAWSVGRHTRPYYGYTFGSGTRLTVV.